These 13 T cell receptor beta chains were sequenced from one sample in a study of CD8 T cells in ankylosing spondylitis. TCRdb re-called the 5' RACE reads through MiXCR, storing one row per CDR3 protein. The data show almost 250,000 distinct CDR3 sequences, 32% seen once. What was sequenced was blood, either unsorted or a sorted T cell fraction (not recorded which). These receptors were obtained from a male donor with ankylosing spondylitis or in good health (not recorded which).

This CDR3 reads CASSQEGGTEAFF. The CDR3 DNA reads TGCGCCAGCAGCCAAGAAGGCGGGACTGAAGCTTTCTTT. V gene TRBV4-1 combines with J gene TRBJ1-1; no clear D. Looked up from germline, CDR1 is MGHRA and CDR2 is YSYEKL. The CDR3 is 13 residues long. V lost 0 bases, J lost 5 bases, and 7 bases lay in between.

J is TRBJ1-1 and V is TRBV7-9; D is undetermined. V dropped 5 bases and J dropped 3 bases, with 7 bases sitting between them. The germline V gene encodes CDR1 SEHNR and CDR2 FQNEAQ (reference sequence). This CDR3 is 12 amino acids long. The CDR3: CASSPAYTEAFF. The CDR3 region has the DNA TGTGCCAGCAGCCCCGCGTACACTGAAGCTTTCTTT. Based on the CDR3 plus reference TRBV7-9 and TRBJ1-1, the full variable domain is DTGVSQNPRHKITKRGQNVTFRCDPISEHNRLYWYRQTLGQGPEFLTYFQNEAQLEKSRLLSDRFSAERPKGSFSTLEIQRTEQGDSAMYLCASSPAYTEAFFGQGTRLTVV.

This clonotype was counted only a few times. CDR3 amino acids: CASSFSRDPSYNEQFF. The CDR3 bases are TGTGCCAGCAGTTTCTCCAGGGACCCTTCCTACAATGAGCAGTTCTTC. J is TRBJ2-1 and V is TRBV12-3 or TRBV12-4; either TRBD1 or TRBD2 may supply D (5 bases each). The CDR3 extends over 16 amino acids. Trimming shortened V by 3 bases and J by 1 base, and 13 bases separated the two germline ends.

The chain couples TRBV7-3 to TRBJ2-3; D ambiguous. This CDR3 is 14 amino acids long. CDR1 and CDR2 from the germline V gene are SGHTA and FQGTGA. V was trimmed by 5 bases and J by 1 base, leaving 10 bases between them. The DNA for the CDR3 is TGTGCCAGCAGCCCCTGGGGTCGCACAGATACGCAGTATTTT. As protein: CASSPWGRTDTQYF.

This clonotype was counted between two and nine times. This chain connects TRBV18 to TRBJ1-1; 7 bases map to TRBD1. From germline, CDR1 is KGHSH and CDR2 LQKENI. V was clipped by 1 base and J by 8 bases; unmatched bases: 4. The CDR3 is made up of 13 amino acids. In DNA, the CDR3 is TGTGCCAGCTCACCACGTGAGACAGGGGAAGCTTTCTTT. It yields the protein CASSPRETGEAFF.

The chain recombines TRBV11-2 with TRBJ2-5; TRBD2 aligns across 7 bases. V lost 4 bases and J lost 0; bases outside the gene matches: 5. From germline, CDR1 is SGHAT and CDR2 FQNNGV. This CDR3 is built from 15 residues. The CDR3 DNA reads TGTGCCAGCAGCTCGGGACTATTCGACCAAGAGACCCAGTACTTC. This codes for CASSSGLFDQETQYF.

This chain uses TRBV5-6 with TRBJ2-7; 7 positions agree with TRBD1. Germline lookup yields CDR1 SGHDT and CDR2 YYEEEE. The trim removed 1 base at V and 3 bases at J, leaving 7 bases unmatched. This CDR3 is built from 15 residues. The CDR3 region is CASSLPTGLGYEQYF. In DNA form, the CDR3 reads TGTGCCAGCAGCTTGCCGACAGGGCTGGGCTACGAGCAGTACTTC.

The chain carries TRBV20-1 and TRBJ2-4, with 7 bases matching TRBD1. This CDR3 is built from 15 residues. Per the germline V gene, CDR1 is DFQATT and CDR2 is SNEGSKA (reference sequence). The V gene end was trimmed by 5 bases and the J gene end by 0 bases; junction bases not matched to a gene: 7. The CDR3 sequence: CSAPFTGVAKNIQYF. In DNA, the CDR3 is TGCAGTGCTCCATTTACAGGGGTAGCCAAAAACATTCAGTACTTC.

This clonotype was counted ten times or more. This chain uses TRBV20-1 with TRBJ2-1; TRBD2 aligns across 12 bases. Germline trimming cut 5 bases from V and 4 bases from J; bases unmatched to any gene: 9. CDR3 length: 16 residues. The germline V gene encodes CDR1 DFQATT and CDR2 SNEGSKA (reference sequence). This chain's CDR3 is CSALPSSGGAYNEQFF. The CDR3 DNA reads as TGCAGTGCTCTACCTTCTAGCGGGGGGGCTTACAATGAGCAGTTCTTC.

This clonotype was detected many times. CDR3 sequence: CSAPSRTGPNEQFF. CDR3 nucleotide sequence: TGCAGTGCTCCCTCTCGGACAGGGCCCAATGAGCAGTTCTTC. The chain joins TRBV20-1 to TRBJ2-1; TRBD1 matches 8 bases. The CDR3 is 14 amino acids. The germline gives CDR1 DFQATT, CDR2 SNEGSKA (reference sequence). J was trimmed by 6 bases and V by 5 bases; bases with no gene match: 9.

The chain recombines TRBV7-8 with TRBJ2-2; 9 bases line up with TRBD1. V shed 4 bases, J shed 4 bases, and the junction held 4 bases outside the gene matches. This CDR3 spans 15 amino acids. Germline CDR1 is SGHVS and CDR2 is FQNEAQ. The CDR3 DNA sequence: TGTGCCAGCAGCTGGGGACAGGGCCGCACCGGGGAGCTGTTTTTT. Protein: CASSWGQGRTGELFF.

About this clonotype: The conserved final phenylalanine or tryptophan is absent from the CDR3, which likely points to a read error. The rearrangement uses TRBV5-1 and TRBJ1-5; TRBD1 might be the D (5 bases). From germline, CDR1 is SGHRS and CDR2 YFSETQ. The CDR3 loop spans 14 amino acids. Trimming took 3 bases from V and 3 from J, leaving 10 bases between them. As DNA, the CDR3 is TGCGCCAGCAGCTCTGGGACCGACAATCAGCCCCAGCATTTG. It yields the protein CASSSGTDNQPQHL.

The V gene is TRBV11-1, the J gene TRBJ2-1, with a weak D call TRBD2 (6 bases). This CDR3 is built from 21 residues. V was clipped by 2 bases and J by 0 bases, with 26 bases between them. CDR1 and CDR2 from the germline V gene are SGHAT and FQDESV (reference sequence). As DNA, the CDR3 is TGTGCCAGCAGCTTACTAGGGGCATTGGGGGACTCCCTTAGCTCCTACAATGAGCAGTTCTTC. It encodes CASSLLGALGDSLSSYNEQFF.